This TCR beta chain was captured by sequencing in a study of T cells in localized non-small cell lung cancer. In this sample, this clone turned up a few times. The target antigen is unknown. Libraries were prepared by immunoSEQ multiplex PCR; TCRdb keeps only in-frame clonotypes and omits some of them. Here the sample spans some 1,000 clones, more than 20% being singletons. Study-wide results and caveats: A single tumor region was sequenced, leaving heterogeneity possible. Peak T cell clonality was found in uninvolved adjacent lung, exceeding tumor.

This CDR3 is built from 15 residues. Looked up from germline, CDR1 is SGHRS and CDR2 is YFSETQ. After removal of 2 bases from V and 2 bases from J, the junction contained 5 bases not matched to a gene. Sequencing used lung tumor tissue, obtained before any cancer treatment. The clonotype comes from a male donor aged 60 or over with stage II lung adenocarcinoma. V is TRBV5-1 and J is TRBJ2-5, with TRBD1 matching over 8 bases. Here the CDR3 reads CASSLQTGEQETQYF. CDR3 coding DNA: TGCGCCAGCAGCTTACAGACAGGGGAGCAAGAGACCCAGTACTTC. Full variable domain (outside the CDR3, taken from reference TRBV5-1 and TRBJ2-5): KAGVTQTPRYLIKTRGQQVTLSCSPISGHRSVSWYQQTPGQGLQFLFEYFSETQRNKGNFPGRFSGRQFSNSRSEMNVSTLELGDSALYLCASSLQTGEQETQYFGPGTRLLVL.